One and the same sample provided the 24 T cell receptor beta chains below, sequenced in a study of T cell responses to AZD1222 COVID-19 vaccine. Sequenced by immunoSEQ multiplex PCR; TCRdb stores in-frame clones only, minus some. The table records roughly 100,000 clones, 86% of them present only once. The sample consisted of peripheral blood, taken on day 0 of AZD1222 vaccination. These receptors all come from an adult in good health.

This clone was recorded only once. V and J are TRBV28 and TRBJ1-1; the D gene is possibly TRBD1 (5 bases). Germline CDR1 MDHEN, CDR2 SYDVKM. The CDR3 runs to 14 residues. The V and J ends lost 3 bases and 1 base respectively, with 9 bases between them. DNA for the CDR3: TGTGCCAGCAGTTTGGGACTTAAGAACACTGAAGCTTTCTTT. It is translated as CASSLGLKNTEAFF.

The CDR3 DNA sequence: TGTGCCAGCAGCTTAGAGGGGTTTGGCTACACCTTC. It is translated as CASSLEGFGYTF. The chain is built from TRBV7-2 and TRBJ1-2; D may be TRBD1 (5 bases). V lost 1 base and J lost 7, with 7 bases in between. Germline V gene sequence: CDR1 SGHTA, CDR2 FQGNSA. The CDR3 runs 12 residues.

J is TRBJ1-1 and V is TRBV3-1 (or the pseudogene TRBV3-2), with no clear D. With 0 bases removed from V and 4 bases from J, the gap between germline ends came to 12 bases. The CDR3 totals 15 residues. Germline V gene sequence: CDR1 LGHDT, CDR2 YNNKEL (reference sequence). For the CDR3, the DNA is TGTGCCAGCAGCCAAGATCCCCGACCGGGCACTGAAGCTTTCTTT. It translates to CASSQDPRPGTEAFF.

This chain joins TRBV11-2 and TRBJ1-1, with 10 bases aligning to TRBD1. J gave up 1 base and V 3 bases, and 5 bases lay outside the gene matches. This CDR3 has 16 amino acids. CDR1 SGHAT and CDR2 FQNNGV come from the germline V gene. Here the CDR3 reads CASSLTGGRGNTEAFF. The CDR3 DNA is TGTGCCAGCAGCTTGACAGGGGGCCGAGGGAACACTGAAGCTTTCTTT. The full variable domain, in which reference TRBV11-2 and TRBJ1-1 provide the parts outside the CDR3, is EAGVAQSPRYKIIEKRQSVAFWCNPISGHATLYWYQQILGQGPKLLIQFQNNGVVDDSQLPKDRFSAERLKGVDSTLKIQPAKLEDSAVYLCASSLTGGRGNTEAFFGQGTRLTVV.

V is TRBV5-1 and J is TRBJ1-1, with TRBD1 identical over 10 bases. The CDR3 length is 15 residues. J was trimmed by 5 bases and V by 4 bases; bases with no gene match: 8. Germline V gene data show CDR1 as SGHRS and CDR2 as YFSETQ. The CDR3 region is CASSATTGGGTEAFF. CDR3 sequence (DNA): TGCGCCAGCAGCGCTACGACAGGGGGCGGAACTGAAGCTTTCTTT.

The V gene is TRBV27, the J gene TRBJ1-2; D perhaps matches TRBD1 (6 bases). Germline V gene lookup returns CDR1 MNHEY and CDR2 SMNVEV (reference sequence). There are 13 residues in the CDR3. Trimming removed 4 bases at V and 5 bases at J, with 11 bases between. This CDR3 is CASSYGGLYGYTF. CDR3 DNA sequence: TGTGCCAGCAGTTACGGGGGCCTGTATGGCTACACCTTC.

The chain combines TRBV5-1 with TRBJ1-2; 7 nucleotides agree with TRBD1. The CDR3 is 18 amino acids. Unmatched junction bases numbered 19, after V lost 0 bases and J lost 8 bases. The germline gives CDR1 SGHRS, CDR2 YFSETQ. CDR3 coding DNA: TGCGCCAGCAGCTTGGTTCCAGGTAGCGGGCAGGGGGAAGGAGGCTACACCTTC. Its protein product is CASSLVPGSGQGEGGYTF.

This clone has more than one count but fewer than ten. The CDR3 protein is CASSFGVQPQHF. The CDR3 region has the DNA TGTGCCAGCAGCTTTGGGGTGCAGCCCCAGCATTTT. This chain uses TRBV7-9 with TRBJ1-5; D uncertain. CDR3 length: 12 residues. Germline CDR1 reads SEHNR; CDR2 reads FQNEAQ (reference sequence). Trimming took off 3 bases at V and 7 bases at J, with 7 bases between the two ends.

Comment on this clone: The sample contains more than one DNA sequence encoding this CDR3. This chain connects TRBV5-1 to TRBJ1-3; 8 bases agree with TRBD1. Germline V gene sequence: CDR1 SGHRS, CDR2 YFSETQ. This CDR3 spans 15 amino acids. The V gene end was trimmed by 2 bases and the J gene end by 0 bases; junction bases not matched to a gene: 1. CDR3 coding DNA: TGCGCCAGCAGCTTAGACAGGGGCTCTGGAAACACCATATATTTT. Translation gives CASSLDRGSGNTIYF.

The chain joins TRBV7-2 to TRBJ2-4; D is tentatively TRBD1 or TRBD2 (6 bases each). Between the trimmed V and J ends, which lost 5 bases and 6 bases, there was a span of 20 bases. The CDR3 has 16 residues. Germline CDR1 reads SGHTA; CDR2 reads FQGNSA. The chain's CDR3 is CASSQGRGRGGNIQYF. CDR3 nucleotide sequence: TGTGCCAGCAGCCAGGGGCGGGGCCGCGGTGGAAACATTCAGTACTTC.

This chain uses TRBV27 with TRBJ2-7, with TRBD1 matching 7 bases. The CDR3 sequence is 14 residues long. The V gene's germline CDR1 is MNHEY and CDR2 SMNVEV (reference sequence). Trimming removed 4 bases from V and 3 bases from J; junction bases left unmatched: 6. CDR3 sequence: CASSSLTGIYEQYF. The CDR3 DNA reads as TGTGCCAGCAGTTCCCTGACAGGGATCTACGAGCAGTACTTC.

This chain links TRBV10-3 with TRBJ1-5, with D maybe TRBD1 (6 bases). V was clipped by 2 bases and J by 7 bases, with 12 bases between them. CDR3 size: 14 residues. Germline V gene data show CDR1 as ENHRY and CDR2 as SYGVKD. The chain's CDR3 is CAISEVQGGQPQHF. In DNA, the CDR3 is TGTGCCATCAGTGAGGTACAGGGTGGGCAGCCCCAGCATTTT.

This CDR3 is CAWIPTRGNGDTQYF. DNA of the CDR3: TGTGCCTGGATCCCGACTAGAGGAAATGGGGATACGCAGTATTTT. This chain connects TRBV30 to TRBJ2-3, with D tentatively TRBD2 (6 bases). CDR3 length: 15 amino acids. The V end was cut by 4 bases, the J end by 6 bases, with 20 bases between. The germline gives CDR1 GTSNPN, CDR2 SVGIG (reference sequence).

This clone was recorded a few times. V gene TRBV4-3 combines with J gene TRBJ1-4; no reliable D call. Trimming left V 0 bases short and J 3 bases short, with 8 bases between. The length of the CDR3 is 15 residues. Germline loops: CDR1 LGHNA, CDR2 YSLEER. CDR3 DNA sequence: TGCGCCAGCAGCCAAGATCGGGGAGCTAATGAAAAACTGTTTTTT. Its translation is CASSQDRGANEKLFF.

The CDR3: CASSLSRGLSTEAFF. CDR3 bases: TGTGCCAGCTCACTTTCCAGGGGGCTGAGCACTGAAGCTTTCTTT. This chain links TRBV18 with TRBJ1-1, with 8 bases lining up with TRBD1. V lost 4 bases, J lost 4 bases, and 8 bases stayed unmatched. The CDR3 has 15 residues. Germline V gene data show CDR1 as KGHSH and CDR2 as LQKENI. Combining the CDR3 with reference TRBV18 and TRBJ1-1 gives the whole variable domain NAGVMQNPRHLVRRRGQEARLRCSPMKGHSHVYWYRQLPEEGLKFMVYLQKENIIDESGMPKERFSAEFPKEGPSILRIQQVVRGDSAAYFCASSLSRGLSTEAFFGQGTRLTVV.

This clone was seen just once. V is TRBV5-1 and J is TRBJ1-4; D uncertain. The CDR3 consists of 15 residues. Germline V gives CDR1 SGHRS, CDR2 YFSETQ. Trimming cost V 1 base and J 4 bases, with 11 bases left between them. The CDR3: CASSLNRRVNEKLFF. The CDR3 nucleotides read TGCGCCAGCAGCTTGAATAGGCGGGTTAATGAAAAACTGTTTTTT.

The chain has TRBV7-9 and TRBJ2-5; perhaps TRBD2 as D (6 bases). Germline CDR1 is SEHNR and CDR2 is FQNEAQ (reference sequence). The CDR3 has 14 residues. Trimming took 1 base from V and 5 from J, leaving 11 bases between them. CDR3 sequence reads: CASSLGTGDETQYF. CDR3 sequence (DNA): TGTGCCAGCAGCTTAGGAACGGGGGACGAGACCCAGTACTTC.

This sequence joins TRBV2 and TRBJ2-7; a weak D match, TRBD2 (5 bases). The CDR3 runs 12 residues. Germline V gives CDR1 SNHLY, CDR2 FYNNEI. The germline V and J ends were trimmed by 6 bases and 4 bases, with 10 bases remaining between them. CDR3 bases: TGTGCCAGCAGCTCAGCGGAATACGAGCAGTACTTC. Its protein is CASSSAEYEQYF.

The V gene is TRBV12-3 or TRBV12-4, the J gene TRBJ1-1, with 7 bases fitting TRBD1. The CDR3 length is 12 residues. After removal of 5 bases from V and 7 bases from J, the junction contained 4 bases not matched to a gene. CDR3 nucleotides: TGTGCCAGCAGTACAGGGACAGTTGAAGCTTTCTTT. This encodes CASSTGTVEAFF.

The chain recombines TRBV11-2 with TRBJ2-7, with a weak D call TRBD1 (5 bases). V lost 2 bases and J lost 6, with 11 bases in between. The germline gives CDR1 SGHAT, CDR2 FQNNGV. CDR3 length: 13 amino acids. The chain's CDR3 is CASSLQGPSEQYF. In DNA, the CDR3 is TGTGCCAGCAGCTTACAGGGCCCTTCCGAGCAGTACTTC.

The gene calls are TRBV29-1 and TRBJ2-3; 7 nucleotides line up with TRBD2. The CDR3 is 14 amino acids. The germline CDR1 and CDR2 sequences are SQVTM and ANQGSEA. The trim removed 7 bases at V and 4 bases at J, leaving 11 bases unmatched. The CDR3 protein is CSAVLALVADTQYF. As DNA, the CDR3 is TGCAGCGCAGTACTAGCGCTGGTCGCAGATACGCAGTATTTT.

This clone was observed a handful of times. The V gene is TRBV29-1, the J gene TRBJ1-1, with a weak D call TRBD1 (5 bases). The CDR3 consists of 13 residues. V was clipped by 6 bases and J by 1 base, with 12 bases between them. The germline CDR1 and CDR2 sequences are SQVTM and ANQGSEA. The CDR3 sequence is CSVAEGTNTEAFF. The CDR3 DNA follows: TGCAGCGTGGCTGAGGGGACGAACACTGAAGCTTTCTTT.

The rearrangement joins TRBV19 to TRBJ1-3, with D unresolved. Trimming pared 1 base from V and 0 bases from J, leaving 4 bases between. Per the germline V gene, CDR1 is LNHDA and CDR2 is SQIVND (reference sequence). The CDR3 contains 14 residues. CDR3 in amino acids: CASSIASSGNTIYF. CDR3 coding DNA: TGTGCCAGTAGTATAGCCAGCTCTGGAAACACCATATATTTT.

V usage is TRBV7-2 and J usage is TRBJ2-1; either TRBD1 or TRBD2 may supply D (5 bases each). Trimming took off 2 bases at V and 0 bases at J, with 8 bases between the two ends. The germline CDR1 and CDR2 sequences are SGHTA and FQGNSA. There are 15 residues in the CDR3. In DNA form, the CDR3 reads TGTGCCAGCAGCTTACGAGGGGTCTCCTACAATGAGCAGTTCTTC. Its protein is CASSLRGVSYNEQFF.